Here is one T cell receptor beta chain with its context. Its target is not known. For each donor, at least one pre-ART and at least two post-ART PBMC samples were available. Until DNA extraction, the samples held between 1-10 million cryopreserved PBMC. The libraries were made with immunoSEQ v3.0 at survey level. The assay was immunoSEQ multiplex PCR, and TCRdb's table has in-frame clones only and misses some. The data contain about 25,000 clones, 75% to 85% of them singletons. This entry belongs to a study of long-term antiretroviral therapy in people with HIV. Germline V gene lookup returns CDR1 SGHTA and CDR2 FQGTGA. The CDR3 runs 17 residues. The V segment lost 6 bases and the J segment 1 base; nucleotides outside the gene matches: 7. Study-level findings and limits: Pre-ART clonal expansion yielded clones that dominated the repertoire at all time points. Post-ART, diversity grew, though it stayed under transplant donor control levels.

The receptor was isolated from a woman aged 35 to 49 with HIV. The specimen was unsorted PBMCs, collected 0.5 years after starting antiretroviral therapy. This sequence joins TRBV7-3 and TRBJ2-3; 13 nucleotides match TRBD2. The CDR3 protein is CASRKTGTSGGTDTQYF. The CDR3 nucleotides are TGTGCCAGCAGGAAAACCGGGACTAGCGGGGGCACAGATACGCAGTATTTT.